These 21 T cell receptor beta chains were sequenced from one sample in a study of shared clonotypes between healthy human individuals. Assay used: immunoSEQ multiplex PCR; TCRdb lists only in-frame clones, some missing. The sample lists some 2.3 million clones; approximately 95% were seen once. Material: naive CD4+ T cells from PBMCs. The sample's subset: CD45RA+ positively selected. The receptor set was obtained from a man younger than 35 in good health. Some clones in this sample may be carry-over from other donors' samples.

V is TRBV6-1 and J is TRBJ1-1; perhaps TRBD1 as D (5 bases). V shed 6 bases and J shed 2 bases, with 16 bases lying between them. The CDR3 length is 15 residues. Germline lookup yields CDR1 MNHNS and CDR2 SASEGT. The DNA for the CDR3 is TGTGCCAGCAGGCCATCCGGGGGTAGAAACACTGAAGCTTTCTTT. Its translation: CASRPSGGRNTEAFF.

The rearrangement uses TRBV4-1 and TRBJ2-1; 8 nucleotides match TRBD2. The V segment lost 3 bases and the J segment 4 bases; nucleotides outside the gene matches: 8. Germline V gene lookup returns CDR1 MGHRA and CDR2 YSYEKL. The CDR3 runs 16 residues. The CDR3 loop reads CASSHPGTRAYNEQFF. The CDR3 DNA is TGCGCCAGCAGCCACCCCGGGACTAGGGCTTACAATGAGCAGTTCTTC.

The chain recombines TRBV5-4 with TRBJ2-7; 9 positions agree with TRBD2. The CDR3 totals 16 residues. The junction had 4 bases not matched to a gene; V was cut back by 0 bases and J by 0 bases. CDR1 is SGHNT and CDR2 is YYREEE in the germline V gene (reference sequence). In DNA, the CDR3 is TGTGCCAGCAGCTTGGGACTAGCGGCAAGCTCCTACGAGCAGTACTTC. It specifies CASSLGLAASSYEQYF.

Concerning this clone itself: Other DNA sequences in the sample encode the same CDR3. The chain employs TRBV6-6 and TRBJ2-3, with no clear D. V was shortened by 0 bases and J by 6 bases, with 10 bases between the two germline ends. The CDR3 totals 14 residues. The germline V gene encodes CDR1 MNHNY and CDR2 SVGAGI (reference sequence). CDR3 sequence: CASSYSTGSDTQYF. CDR3 nucleotides: TGTGCCAGCAGTTACTCGACCGGGTCCGATACGCAGTATTTT.

This clone was seen just once. The chain joins TRBV7-3 to TRBJ2-2, with 10 bases fitting TRBD2. The CDR3 has 16 amino acids. The germline gives CDR1 SGHTA, CDR2 FQGTGA. Trimming at V came to 5 bases and at J to 1 base, leaving 4 bases not matched to a gene. The CDR3 loop reads CASSQLAGQNTGELFF. The DNA of the CDR3 is TGTGCCAGCAGCCAACTAGCGGGACAGAACACCGGGGAGCTGTTTTTT.

The genes are TRBV7-9 and TRBJ2-2, with 7 bases fitting TRBD1. V lost 6 bases, J lost 4 bases, and 5 bases stayed unmatched. Per the germline V gene, CDR1 is SEHNR and CDR2 is FQNEAQ (reference sequence). The CDR3 spans 14 residues. This CDR3 is CASRPTGPTGELFF. CDR3 in DNA: TGTGCCAGCAGACCGACAGGGCCCACCGGGGAGCTGTTTTTT.

V usage is TRBV7-9 and J usage is TRBJ1-1; D not certain. The V gene lost 2 bases and the J gene lost 4 bases, with 14 bases spanning the gap. CDR1 is SEHNR and CDR2 is FQNEAQ in the germline V gene (reference sequence). The length of the CDR3 is 15 residues. The CDR3 DNA follows: TGTGCCAGCAGCTTACGGGCCACGCGGGGCACTGAAGCTTTCTTT. Its translation is CASSLRATRGTEAFF.

The chain couples TRBV9 to TRBJ2-3, with 8 bases that match TRBD1. The J segment lost 3 bases and the V segment lost 2 bases, leaving 11 bases of the junction unmatched. Germline lookup yields CDR1 SGDLS and CDR2 YYNGEE. The CDR3 sequence is 17 residues long. CDR3 DNA sequence: TGTGCCAGCAGCGTCCCTCGCGGGACAGGCGGGACAGATACGCAGTATTTT. Encoded protein: CASSVPRGTGGTDTQYF.

The genes are TRBV5-1 and TRBJ1-1, with D uncertain. Trimming took 6 bases from V and 4 from J, leaving 16 bases between them. The CDR3 totals 14 residues. Per germline, CDR1 SGHRS and CDR2 YFSETQ. The CDR3 region has the DNA TGCGCCAGCATAGATAACCCGGTTGGCACTGAAGCTTTCTTT. Amino acid sequence: CASIDNPVGTEAFF.

This sequence joins TRBV5-6 and TRBJ1-4; the D is unclear. Germline CDR1 SGHDT, CDR2 YYEEEE. The CDR3 contains 16 residues. Trimming stripped 0 bases from V and 6 bases from J, with 15 bases between. The CDR3 coding sequence is TGTGCCAGCAGCTTGGCGGTAGGGCGGTTAGATGAAAAACTGTTTTTT. This gives the protein CASSLAVGRLDEKLFF.

The chain employs TRBV5-6 and TRBJ2-2; D might be TRBD1 (6 bases). This CDR3 is 16 amino acids long. Trimming removed 6 bases from V and 1 base from J, with 16 bases in between. From germline, CDR1 is SGHDT and CDR2 YYEEEE. The CDR3 nucleotides are TGTGCCAGCACCACCATGGGGGCGGAGAACACCGGGGAGCTGTTTTTT. Encoded protein: CASTTMGAENTGELFF.

The genes are TRBV18 and TRBJ2-4; TRBD1 matches at 10 bases. Per germline, CDR1 KGHSH and CDR2 LQKENI. With V trimmed by 3 bases and J by 8 bases, 4 bases remained unmatched. CDR3 length: 14 amino acids. The DNA of the CDR3 is TGTGCCAGCTCACCGGACAGGGGGTTATACATTCAGTACTTC. Protein: CASSPDRGLYIQYF. Using reference TRBV18 and TRBJ2-4 for the parts outside the CDR3, the full variable domain is NAGVMQNPRHLVRRRGQEARLRCSPMKGHSHVYWYRQLPEEGLKFMVYLQKENIIDESGMPKERFSAEFPKEGPSILRIQQVVRGDSAAYFCASSPDRGLYIQYFGAGTRLSVL.

The rearrangement links TRBV5-6 to TRBJ2-1; perhaps TRBD2 as D (6 bases). Trimming removed 0 bases from V and 9 bases from J, with 7 bases in between. This CDR3 contains 12 residues. In germline, CDR1 is SGHDT, CDR2 YYEEEE. The CDR3 DNA sequence: TGTGCCAGCAGCTTGGTGGAGGGTGAGCAGTTCTTC. Translating it yields CASSLVEGEQFF.

Notes on this clone: The same CDR3 is also encoded by other DNA sequences in this sample. This chain connects TRBV4-2 to TRBJ2-1; D is perhaps TRBD2 (6 bases). V dropped 1 base and J dropped 4 bases, with 11 bases sitting between them. The CDR3 length is 15 residues. Germline values: CDR1 LGHNA, CDR2 YNFKEQ. The CDR3 loop is CASSQVSGPYNEQFF. The CDR3 bases are TGTGCCAGCAGCCAAGTAAGCGGGCCATACAATGAGCAGTTCTTC.

In this sample, this clone turned up once. The J gene is TRBJ2-1, the V gene TRBV28, with D possibly matching TRBD2 (5 bases). The CDR3 is 16 residues long. Germline CDR1 and CDR2: MDHEN and SYDVKM. V was trimmed by 6 bases and J by 0 bases, leaving 15 bases between them. The CDR3 DNA is TGTGCCAGCAGGACCAGAAGCGGCAGCTCCTACAATGAGCAGTTCTTC. Translation: CASRTRSGSSYNEQFF. The full variable domain, completed using reference TRBV28 and TRBJ2-1, is DVKVTQSSRYLVKRTGEKVFLECVQDMDHENMFWYRQDPGLGLRLIYFSYDVKMKEKGDIPEGYSVSREKKERFSLILESASTNQTSMYLCASRTRSGSSYNEQFFGPGTRLTVL.

J is TRBJ2-5 and V is TRBV5-1; D possibly corresponds to TRBD2 (5 bases). The CDR3 runs to 14 residues. Germline loops: CDR1 SGHRS, CDR2 YFSETQ. V lost 4 bases to trimming and J lost 3 bases, with 13 bases between them. CDR3 nucleotides: TGCGCCAGCAGCCCACCCGGGATCAAAGAGACCCAGTACTTC. It is translated as CASSPPGIKETQYF.

The chain joins TRBV28 to TRBJ2-1; 10 bases fit TRBD2. V lost 6 bases, J lost 8 bases, and 16 bases stayed unmatched. Per germline, CDR1 MDHEN and CDR2 SYDVKM. The CDR3 extends over 17 amino acids. The DNA for the CDR3 is TGTGCCAGCAGACTTCAGGTGGGGACTAGCGCCCAGGATGAGCAGTTCTTC. Protein product: CASRLQVGTSAQDEQFF.

The rearrangement uses TRBV30 and TRBJ2-7, with unresolved D. V lost 0 bases and J lost 0, with 6 bases in between. Germline V gene data show CDR1 as GTSNPN and CDR2 as SVGIG (reference sequence). This CDR3 has 13 amino acids. In DNA, the CDR3 is TGTGCCTGGAGTGTATCTGACTCCTACGAGCAGTACTTC. Its protein is CAWSVSDSYEQYF. Full variable domain (remainder filled in from reference TRBV30 and TRBJ2-7): SQTIHQWPATLVQPVGSPLSLECTVEGTSNPNLYWYRQAAGRGLQLLFYSVGIGQISSEVPQNLSASRPQDRQFILSSKKLLLSDSGFYLCAWSVSDSYEQYFGPGTRLTVT.

In the case of this clone: Other nucleotide sequences in the sample specify the same CDR3. This CDR3 is CATSRDLAGGSYEQYF. The CDR3 DNA reads as TGTGCCACCAGCAGAGATCTAGCGGGAGGATCCTACGAGCAGTACTTC. The V gene is TRBV15, the J gene TRBJ2-7; the match to TRBD2 covers 11 bases. The J segment lost 1 base and the V segment lost 0 bases, leaving 2 bases of the junction unmatched. Germline CDR1 and CDR2: LNHNV and YYDKDF (reference sequence). The CDR3 length is 16 residues.

The gene calls are TRBV2 and TRBJ1-6; D ambiguous. V was cut by 7 bases and J by 6 bases, with 10 bases left in between. Germline V gene lookup returns CDR1 SNHLY and CDR2 FYNNEI. This CDR3 contains 13 residues. The CDR3 DNA reads as TGTGCCAGCACGCGAACGGCTAATTCACCCCTCCACTTT. It codes for CASTRTANSPLHF.

The chain employs TRBV11-2 and TRBJ2-2; D may be TRBD1 (6 bases). Germline CDR1 reads SGHAT; CDR2 reads FQNNGV. V dropped 6 bases and J dropped 6 bases, with 17 bases sitting between them. This CDR3 is built from 15 residues. CDR3 nucleotides: TGTGCCAGCAGTGAAAGGGCAGGGGTAGCCGGGGAGCTGTTTTTT. Translated, it gives CASSERAGVAGELFF.